A single sample gave rise to the 31 T cell receptor beta chains below, sequenced in a study of blood T cell repertoires in COVID-19. This table comes from immunoSEQ multiplex PCR, and its TCRdb copy is limited to in-frame clones, with some not included. The sample records fewer than 250,000 clones, approximately 91% being singletons. The sequenced sample consisted of peripheral blood. The receptor set was obtained from a man in his thirties or forties with acute or convalescent COVID-19.

This clone is a singleton in its sample. This chain connects TRBV19 to TRBJ2-3; 9 positions match TRBD1. Germline V CDR1 and CDR2: LNHDA, SQIVND (reference sequence). Trimming at V came to 7 bases and at J to 5 bases, leaving 7 bases not matched to a gene. The CDR3 has 14 amino acids. This CDR3 reads CASTQQGAGDTQYF. CDR3 DNA: TGTGCCAGTACCCAACAGGGGGCAGGAGATACGCAGTATTTT.

V usage is TRBV4-1 and J usage is TRBJ1-5, with D maybe TRBD1 (5 bases). The V gene lost 1 base and the J gene lost 4 bases, with 11 bases spanning the gap. The length of the CDR3 is 15 residues. Per the germline V gene, CDR1 is MGHRA and CDR2 is YSYEKL. CDR3 residues: CASSQVGGTNQPQHF. The DNA for the CDR3 is TGCGCCAGCAGCCAAGTGGGGGGGACGAATCAGCCCCAGCATTTT.

The chain is built from TRBV11-2 and TRBJ1-1, with D perhaps TRBD1 (6 bases). V lost 8 bases and J lost 11, with 24 bases in between. Germline assignment: CDR1 SGHAT and CDR2 FQNNGV. The length of the CDR3 is 14 residues. The CDR3 reads CASLQGYGPPKAFF. CDR3 nucleotide sequence: TGTGCCAGCTTACAGGGCTATGGTCCCCCAAAGGCTTTCTTT.

The gene calls are TRBV6-5 and TRBJ2-2; 8 bases map to TRBD2. The germline CDR1 and CDR2 sequences are MNHEY and SVGAGI. The CDR3 runs to 16 residues. J lost 6 bases, V lost 4 bases, and 10 bases had no gene match. The CDR3 protein is CASSSIIGTRAGELFF. DNA for the CDR3: TGTGCCAGCAGTTCCATTATCGGGACTAGAGCCGGGGAGCTGTTTTTT.

J is TRBJ1-2 and V is TRBV6-2 or TRBV6-3; a possible D gene is TRBD1 (5 bases). The CDR3 loop spans 12 amino acids. CDR1 MNHEY and CDR2 SVGEGT come from the germline V gene. Trimming stripped 2 bases from V and 7 bases from J, with 8 bases between. CDR3: CASSYVRAGYTF. DNA of the CDR3: TGTGCCAGCAGTTACGTCAGGGCTGGCTACACCTTC.

The CDR3 is CASSRTGSMETQYF. Here the CDR3 DNA reads TGTGCCAGCAGTCGAACAGGGTCGATGGAGACCCAGTACTTC. J is TRBJ2-5 and V is TRBV28, with a tentative D call TRBD1 (6 bases). The CDR3 length is 14 residues. Trimming took 5 bases from V and 5 from J, leaving 15 bases between them. Germline values: CDR1 MDHEN, CDR2 SYDVKM.

The V call is TRBV7-8, the J call TRBJ1-3, with TRBD1 as a possible D gene (6 bases). The ends were cut back, 6 bases at V and 3 bases at J, with 12 bases in the middle. The CDR3 length is 14 residues. CDR1 SGHVS and CDR2 FQNEAQ come from the germline V gene. The CDR3 sequence: CASSTGLDGNTIYF. The CDR3, as DNA: TGTGCCAGCAGTACAGGGCTCGATGGAAACACCATATATTTT.

The chain uses TRBV7-3 and TRBJ2-2; D remains ambiguous. The CDR3 is made up of 12 amino acids. Per the germline V gene, CDR1 is SGHTA and CDR2 is FQGTGA. V was pared by 6 bases and J by 7 bases, with 9 bases between. The CDR3 nucleotides are TGTGCCAGCAGGTCACCCGGCGGGGAGCTGTTTTTT. As protein: CASRSPGGELFF.

The chain is built from TRBV29-1 and TRBJ2-4, with D hard to call. The CDR3 is 11 amino acids. Between the trimmed V and J ends, which lost 4 bases and 8 bases, there was a span of 9 bases. CDR1 is SQVTM, CDR2 ANQGSEA, per germline. The CDR3 region has the DNA TGCAGCGTTGGGCTCCAAGACATTCAGTACTTC. The encoded protein is CSVGLQDIQYF.

The chain employs TRBV6-5 and TRBJ2-3, with unresolved D. Germline V gives CDR1 MNHEY, CDR2 SVGAGI. This CDR3 spans 14 amino acids. Trimming shortened V by 4 bases and J by 2 bases, and 10 bases separated the two germline ends. Written as DNA, the CDR3 is TGTGCCAGCAGTTTCCCAAGAGCCACAGATACGCAGTATTTT. Translating it yields CASSFPRATDTQYF.

The chain recombines TRBV19 with TRBJ1-5; 12 bases are a match to TRBD1. CDR3 size: 18 residues. Trimming at V came to 6 bases and at J to 0 bases, leaving 9 bases not matched to a gene. Germline V gene data show CDR1 as LNHDA and CDR2 as SQIVND (reference sequence). Here the CDR3 reads CASSGGTGGWGSNQPQHF. As DNA, the CDR3 is TGTGCCAGTAGCGGAGGGACAGGGGGCTGGGGTAGCAATCAGCCCCAGCATTTT.

V gene TRBV5-4 combines with J gene TRBJ1-1; weak D call: TRBD1 (6 bases). The germline V and J ends were trimmed by 5 bases and 0 bases, with 11 bases remaining between them. CDR1 and CDR2 (germline): SGHNT, YYREEE (reference sequence). The CDR3 consists of 14 residues. The CDR3 region has the DNA TGTGCCAGCAGTTGGACAGTCATGAACACTGAAGCTTTCTTT. This translates into CASSWTVMNTEAFF.

The chain combines TRBV11-2 with TRBJ1-4; the match to TRBD1 covers 7 bases. The CDR3 sequence is 14 residues long. V shed 6 bases and J 5 bases; nucleotides not matched to a gene: 6. Looked up from germline, CDR1 is SGHAT and CDR2 is FQNNGV. The CDR3 sequence: CASRQGVRNEKLFF. For the CDR3, the DNA is TGTGCCAGCAGGCAGGGGGTTAGGAATGAAAAACTGTTTTTT.

The chain couples TRBV7-9 to TRBJ2-3, with a possible D match to TRBD2 (5 bases). Germline assignment: CDR1 SEHNR and CDR2 FQNEAQ (reference sequence). Trimming pared 5 bases from V and 6 bases from J, leaving 24 bases between. The CDR3 totals 17 residues. CDR3 in DNA: TGTGCCAGCAGCCCTGACCTAGGAGGCAGGTCATGGGATACGCAGTATTTT. Protein sequence: CASSPDLGGRSWDTQYF.

This chain joins TRBV5-6 and TRBJ1-5, with D possibly being TRBD1 (6 bases). Trimming took 1 base from V and 5 from J, leaving 10 bases between them. From germline, CDR1 is SGHDT and CDR2 YYEEEE. The CDR3 has 14 amino acids. CDR3 in amino acids: CASSLYRDYQPQHF. CDR3 coding DNA: TGTGCCAGCAGCTTGTACAGGGATTATCAGCCCCAGCATTTT.

The chain links TRBV15 to TRBJ2-5; tentative D call: TRBD1 (6 bases). The ends were cut back, 4 bases at V and 1 base at J, with 10 bases in the middle. The V gene's germline CDR1 is LNHNV and CDR2 YYDKDF (reference sequence). CDR3 length: 14 amino acids. The CDR3 loop is CATSTVDSQETQYF. CDR3 bases: TGTGCCACCAGCACCGTGGACAGCCAAGAGACCCAGTACTTC.

The chain carries TRBV6-1 and TRBJ2-5; TRBD2 agrees at 7 bases. The junction had 8 bases not matched to a gene; V was cut back by 2 bases and J by 5 bases. In germline, CDR1 is MNHNS, CDR2 SASEGT. CDR3 length equals 15 residues. CDR3 nucleotides: TGTGCCAGCAGTGAAATTCGGCGGGGGTGGGAGACCCAGTACTTC. Translating gives CASSEIRRGWETQYF.

V gene TRBV7-9 combines with J gene TRBJ1-2; D call uncertain. CDR1 is SEHNR, CDR2 FQNEAQ, per germline (reference sequence). Trimming cost V 2 bases and J 0 bases, with 7 bases left between them. There are 14 residues in the CDR3. The CDR3 spells CASSLSPTNYGYTF. CDR3 bases: TGTGCCAGCAGCTTATCCCCCACTAACTATGGCTACACCTTC.

V gene TRBV5-1 combines with J gene TRBJ1-1; TRBD1 might be the D (5 bases). The germline V gene has CDR1 SGHRS and CDR2 YFSETQ. V was cut by 6 bases and J by 6 bases, with 15 bases left in between. CDR3 size: 13 residues. The CDR3 protein is CASTQGVSAEAFF. CDR3 bases: TGCGCCAGCACCCAGGGTGTGAGCGCTGAAGCTTTCTTT.

CDR3 nucleotides: TGTGCCTGGAGTGTACTGGAGGGAGTGGGGCCAGATACGCAGTATTTT. Amino acid sequence: CAWSVLEGVGPDTQYF. The chain has TRBV30 and TRBJ2-3; maybe TRBD2 (6 bases). The germline CDR1 and CDR2 sequences are GTSNPN and SVGIG (reference sequence). CDR3 length: 16 amino acids. Trimming took 0 bases from V and 4 from J, leaving 17 bases between them.

Here the CDR3 DNA reads TGTGCCAGTAGTCGGGACAGGGACCCTCCTGATGGAGCGCAGTATTTT. Translation: CASSRDRDPPDGAQYF. The chain couples TRBV19 to TRBJ2-3, with 9 bases aligning to TRBD1. The CDR3 has 16 amino acids. Per germline, CDR1 LNHDA and CDR2 SQIVND (reference sequence). The junction had 16 bases not matched to a gene; V was cut back by 5 bases and J by 10 bases.

The chain employs TRBV11-2 and TRBJ2-3, with 11 bases identical to TRBD2. The J segment lost 4 bases and the V segment lost 6 bases, leaving 6 bases of the junction unmatched. CDR1 and CDR2 (germline): SGHAT, FQNNGV. This CDR3 is 15 amino acids long. The CDR3 here is CASRALAGGSDTQYF. The CDR3 region has the DNA TGTGCCAGCAGAGCCCTAGCGGGAGGATCAGATACGCAGTATTTT.

J is TRBJ1-4 and V is TRBV2, with 9 bases aligning to TRBD1. There are 17 residues in the CDR3. Unmatched junction bases numbered 12, after V lost 6 bases and J lost 4 bases. Germline lookup yields CDR1 SNHLY and CDR2 FYNNEI. In nucleotides, the CDR3 is TGTGCCAGCAGGCCCGGGACAGGGTGGCCTCGTAATGAAAAACTGTTTTTT. Encoded protein: CASRPGTGWPRNEKLFF.

The chain's CDR3 is CASRASWDRASNEQFF. The CDR3 DNA reads as TGTGCCAGCAGAGCTAGTTGGGACAGGGCGTCGAATGAGCAGTTCTTC. The rearrangement uses TRBV7-8 and TRBJ2-1; TRBD1 matches at 9 bases. The trim removed 6 bases at V and 7 bases at J, leaving 13 bases unmatched. Germline V gene data show CDR1 as SGHVS and CDR2 as FQNEAQ. The CDR3 runs to 16 residues.

The chain couples TRBV5-6 to TRBJ2-5; D is possibly TRBD1 (6 bases). Germline CDR1 and CDR2: SGHDT and YYEEEE. The CDR3 extends over 18 amino acids. The V gene lost 4 bases and the J gene lost 4 bases, with 26 bases spanning the gap. CDR3 region: CASSRMGYMRGGGETQYF. The CDR3 DNA reads TGTGCCAGCAGCCGAATGGGTTACATGCGAGGGGGTGGAGAGACCCAGTACTTC.

This chain joins TRBV25-1 and TRBJ1-6; tentatively, D is TRBD1 (5 bases). The germline V gene encodes CDR1 MGHDK and CDR2 SYGVNS. Trimming left V 7 bases short and J 9 bases short, with 16 bases between. The CDR3 spans 14 residues. The chain's CDR3 is CASNPVGGSSPLHF. DNA of the CDR3: TGTGCCAGCAACCCGGTGGGGGGTAGTTCACCCCTCCACTTT.

V and J are TRBV3-1 (or the pseudogene TRBV3-2) and TRBJ1-2; TRBD1 might be the D (6 bases). V was cut by 4 bases and J by 4 bases, with 13 bases left in between. CDR1 is LGHDT, CDR2 YNNKEL, per germline (reference sequence). There are 14 residues in the CDR3. The CDR3 is CASSPLDRVYGYTF. The CDR3 nucleotides are TGTGCCAGCAGCCCTCTGGACAGAGTCTATGGCTACACCTTC.

In this sample, this clone turned up once. The J gene is TRBJ2-1, the V gene TRBV6-5, with a tentative D call TRBD2 (5 bases). The germline V gene has CDR1 MNHEY and CDR2 SVGAGI. This CDR3 is 14 amino acids long. V lost 0 bases, J lost 8 bases, and 11 bases lay in between. The CDR3 is CASSYSVSGYEQFF. CDR3 sequence (DNA): TGTGCCAGCAGTTACTCGGTTTCGGGGTATGAGCAGTTCTTC.

The chain joins TRBV15 to TRBJ2-3, with D possibly being TRBD2 (6 bases). Between the trimmed V and J ends, which lost 0 bases and 5 bases, there was a span of 12 bases. This CDR3 region has 15 residues. Germline values: CDR1 LNHNV, CDR2 YYDKDF (reference sequence). Here the CDR3 reads CATSRDQWREDTQYF. The CDR3, as DNA: TGTGCCACCAGCAGAGATCAATGGCGGGAAGATACGCAGTATTTT. Together with reference TRBV15 and TRBJ2-3, the CDR3 gives the full variable domain: DAMVIQNPRYQVTQFGKPVTLSCSQTLNHNVMYWYQQKSSQAPKLLFHYYDKDFNNEADTPDNFQSRRPNTSFCFLDIRSPGLGDTAMYLCATSRDQWREDTQYFGPGTRLTVL.

In its sample, this clone was seen once. The chain carries TRBV29-1 and TRBJ2-3, with 9 positions matching TRBD1. After removal of 6 bases from V and 4 bases from J, the junction contained 5 bases not matched to a gene. This CDR3 region has 13 residues. CDR1 and CDR2 (germline): SQVTM, ANQGSEA. The CDR3 sequence: CSVGDRVSDTQYF. CDR3 nucleotides: TGCAGCGTGGGGGACAGGGTTTCAGATACGCAGTATTTT.

This sequence joins TRBV28 and TRBJ1-2; D gene ambiguous. V lost 2 bases to trimming and J lost 4 bases, with 17 bases between them. The germline V gene encodes CDR1 MDHEN and CDR2 SYDVKM. There are 16 residues in the CDR3. The CDR3 spells CASSLHPGVLIYGYTF. The CDR3, as DNA: TGTGCCAGCAGTTTACACCCCGGGGTATTGATCTATGGCTACACCTTC.